The rows below give T cell receptor beta chains drawn from one sample of a study of blood T cell repertoires in COVID-19. Only in-frame clones appear in the TCRdb table, and some are missing; sequencing was by immunoSEQ multiplex PCR. The sample shows hundreds of thousands of clones, 88% of them seen only once. Source material: PBMCs or T cells enriched from blood (not recorded which). These receptors were obtained from a woman between 50 and 59 years old with acute COVID-19. Each CDR3 is given with its conserved first and last residue. A D gene is named only where the DNA matches it firmly. The size entry is marked missing in some rows and otherwise reads once, few, many or a size class.

>TRBJ2-2|.|.|TRBV5-6
TGTGCCAGCAGCCCCCTCCGAGGACAGCTGAACACCGGGGAGCTGTTTTTT
CASSPLRGQLNTGELFF
>TRBJ2-5|.|.|TRBV30
TGTGCCTGGACAGGGGTGGAGACCCAGTACTTC
CAWTGVETQYF
>TRBJ2-1|.|.|TRBV7-9
TGTGCCAGCAGCTTAGGAATGCGGACTATCTCCTACAATGAGCAGTTCTTC
CASSLGMRTISYNEQFF
>TRBJ1-1|.|once|TRBV7-9
TGTGCCAGCAGCCCTACCACTTTTGAAGCTTTCTTT
CASSPTTFEAFF
>TRBJ2-2|.|.|TRBV11-2
TGTGCCAGCAGCTTTCAGAATCCCGGGGAGCTGTTTTTT
CASSFQNPGELFF
>TRBJ1-1|.|.|TRBV7-2
TGTGCCAGCAGCTGGATAGGGGACACTGAAGCTTTCTTT
CASSWIGDTEAFF
>TRBJ2-3|.|.|TRBV27
TGTGCCAGCAGTTTCCAGGGCACAGATACGCAGTATTTT
CASSFQGTDTQYF
>TRBJ1-2|.|.|TRBV19
TGTGCCAGTAGTATTGACAGTAACTATGGCTACACCTTC
CASSIDSNYGYTF
>TRBJ2-3|TRBD1|.|TRBV7-3
TGTGCCAGCAGGGAGGGACAGGGTGGCGCAGATACGCAGTATTTT
CASREGQGGADTQYF
>TRBJ2-3|TRBD2|.|TRBV2
TGTGCCAGCAGTGAAGAAGGGATCCTACTAGCGGGAAATAGCACAGATACGCAGTATTTT
CASSEEGILLAGNSTDTQYF
>TRBJ2-6|.|.|TRBV6-5
TGTGCCAGCAGTTATAGGGGCACTGGGGCCAACGTCCTGACTTTC
CASSYRGTGANVLTF
>TRBJ2-7|TRBD2|.|TRBV5-4
TGTGCCAGCAGCTTGGCAGGACTAGCCTACGAGCAGTACTTC
CASSLAGLAYEQYF
>TRBJ1-3|TRBD1|.|TRBV4-3
TGCGCCAGCAGCCAAGAGCGACAGGGTTCTGGAAACACCATATATTTT
CASSQERQGSGNTIYF
>TRBJ1-1|.|.|TRBV9
TGTGCCAGCAGCGTGACAGGTTTGAACACTGAAGCTTTCTTT
CASSVTGLNTEAFF
>TRBJ1-4|TRBD1|.|TRBV4-1
TGCGCCAGCAGCCAAGATCCGAACAGGGGGCTAAATGAAAAACTGTTTTTT
CASSQDPNRGLNEKLFF
>TRBJ1-2|TRBD1|.|TRBV3-1/TRBV3-2
TGTGCCAGCAGCCAAGCGTTTCAGGGGGCTAACTATGGCTACACCTTC
CASSQAFQGANYGYTF
>TRBJ2-5|.|.|TRBV2
TGTGCCAGCAGTACAAATAACCAGGTGTTCCAAGAGACCCAGTACTTC
CASSTNNQVFQETQYF
>TRBJ2-7|TRBD2|.|TRBV27
TGTGCCAGCAGTTCCCTAGGACTAGAAGGCGAGCAGTACTTC
CASSSLGLEGEQYF
>TRBJ1-1|TRBD1|.|TRBV2
TGTGCCAGCAGTGAAATACGACAGGGTATCCCTGAAGCTTTCTTT
CASSEIRQGIPEAFF
>TRBJ2-1|TRBD2|.|TRBV7-9
TGTGCCAGCAGCCCTGGACTAGCGGGAGGTTTTTACAATGAGCAGTTCTTC
CASSPGLAGGFYNEQFF
>TRBJ2-7|TRBD2|.|TRBV11-2
TGTGCCAGCAGCTCGACCGGGACTAGCGGCTACGAGCAGTACTTC
CASSSTGTSGYEQYF
>TRBJ1-4|.|.|TRBV2
TGTGCCAGCAGTGATACTCAGGGTGAAAAACTGTTTTTT
CASSDTQGEKLFF
>TRBJ1-2|.|few|TRBV28
TGTGCCAGCCAAAGACTCTATGGCTACACCTTC
CASQRLYGYTF
>TRBJ1-6|TRBD1|few|TRBV5-1
TGCGCCAGCAGCGTGGGGACAGGGGGGAAGAATTCACCCCTCCACTTT
CASSVGTGGKNSPLHF
>TRBJ1-3|TRBD1|.|TRBV28
TGTGCCAGCAGGACAGGGGGCTCTGGAAACACCATATATTTT
CASRTGGSGNTIYF
>TRBJ1-1|.|.|TRBV11-2
TGTGCCAGCAGCCTAGCGGGGACTGAAGCTTTCTTT
CASSLAGTEAFF
>TRBJ2-1|.|.|TRBV29-1
TGCAGCGGCCGACTAGTGGTCGATGAGCAGTTCTTC
CSGRLVVDEQFF
>TRBJ2-6|.|few|TRBV9
TGTGCCAGCAGCGTAGGGCGGGTCTCTGGGGCCAACGTCCTGACTTTC
CASSVGRVSGANVLTF
>TRBJ2-5|TRBD2|once|TRBV27
TGTGCCAGCAGTAGTCTAGCGGTCCAGACGTGGCAAGAGACCCAGTACTTC
CASSSLAVQTWQETQYF
>TRBJ2-7|.|.|TRBV2
TGTGCCAGCAAAGCCCTTCTCTACGAGCAGTACTTC
CASKALLYEQYF
>TRBJ2-3|TRBD2|once|TRBV3-1/TRBV3-2
TGTGCCAGCAGCCTGAGACTAGCGGGTACCACAGATACGCAGTATTTT
CASSLRLAGTTDTQYF
>TRBJ1-1|.|.|TRBV27
TGTGCCAGCAGTCGACCGGGGGGGGTTTCGAACACTGAAGCTTTCTTT
CASSRPGGVSNTEAFF
>TRBJ1-4|.|once|TRBV27
TGTGCCAGCAGTTCCCCGAAAGACATGGATGAAAAACTGTTTTTT
CASSSPKDMDEKLFF
>TRBJ1-5|.|.|TRBV19
TGTGCCAGTAGCCGTTCGTGGCAGGGTAATCAGCCCCAGCATTTT
CASSRSWQGNQPQHF
>TRBJ2-1|TRBD1|.|TRBV27
TGTGCCAGCAGCCTACCTGGACAGGGCGGTGAGCAGTTCTTC
CASSLPGQGGEQFF
>TRBJ1-5|.|once|TRBV12-3/TRBV12-4
TGTGCCAGCAGCCCCAACTCAGGGCAGCCCCAGCATTTT
CASSPNSGQPQHF
>TRBJ2-7|.|.|TRBV6-5
TGTGCCAGCAGTTACTTAGGGACTGGCTCCTACGAGCAGTACTTC
CASSYLGTGSYEQYF
>TRBJ2-7|.|.|TRBV12-3/TRBV12-4
TGTGCCAGCAGTTTAGCAGGCGGCTACGAGCAGTACTTC
CASSLAGGYEQYF
>TRBJ2-5|.|.|TRBV28
TGTGCCAGCAGCGCATTCGGCCGGCTAGCGCTCCAAGAGACCCAGTACTTC
CASSAFGRLALQETQYF
>TRBJ1-3|.|.|TRBV11-2
TGTGCCAGCAGCTTGGTAGTCACTGCTGGAAACACCATATATTTT
CASSLVVTAGNTIYF
>TRBJ2-2|TRBD1|.|TRBV2
TGTGCCAGCAGACCCCTAGGGACAGGGGGCTTAACCGGGGAGCTGTTTTTT
CASRPLGTGGLTGELFF
>TRBJ2-5|.|once|TRBV20-1
TGCAGTGCTAGTGTGCACAGGGAAGAAGAGACCCAGTACTTC
CSASVHREEETQYF
>TRBJ2-1|TRBD2|.|TRBV7-9
TGTGCCAGCAGCCCCCGGACTAGCGCGTCCTACAATGAGCAGTTCTTC
CASSPRTSASYNEQFF
>TRBJ2-7|TRBD1|.|TRBV28
TGTGCCAGCAGTTTAGGGGACAGGGGCTCCTACGAGCAGTACTTC
CASSLGDRGSYEQYF
>TRBJ1-4|.|.|TRBV18
TGTGCCAGCTCACCGTCCCAACAGCGGGCTAATGAAAAACTGTTTTTT
CASSPSQQRANEKLFF
>TRBJ1-5|.|.|TRBV28
TGTGCCAGCAAAAGAGTTGAGCCCCAGCATTTT
CASKRVEPQHF
>TRBJ2-3|.|.|TRBV18
TGTGCCAGCTCACCGAACCAAGGAGGGGGCACAGATACGCAGTATTTT
CASSPNQGGGTDTQYF
>TRBJ2-3|TRBD1|.|TRBV4-2
TGTGCCAGCAGGCTACAGGGGGCCCCTAGCACAGATACGCAGTATTTT
CASRLQGAPSTDTQYF
>TRBJ2-5|TRBD1|.|TRBV6-7
TGTGCCAGCAGCCTCGGACAGGGGGCGTGGGAGACCCAGTACTTC
CASSLGQGAWETQYF
>TRBJ2-2|TRBD2|few|TRBV6-5
TGTGCCAGCAGTTTGGGACTAGGGGACACCGGGGAGCTGTTTTTT
CASSLGLGDTGELFF
>TRBJ1-4|.|.|TRBV19
TGTGCCAGTACCCCATACCCCCCGAGAGTGGTCGGAGGTGAAAAACTGTTTTTT
CASTPYPPRVVGGEKLFF
>TRBJ2-7|.|.|TRBV5-6
TGTGCCAGCAGCCACGGAACAGGGGACTTCCTCGAGCAGTACTTC
CASSHGTGDFLEQYF